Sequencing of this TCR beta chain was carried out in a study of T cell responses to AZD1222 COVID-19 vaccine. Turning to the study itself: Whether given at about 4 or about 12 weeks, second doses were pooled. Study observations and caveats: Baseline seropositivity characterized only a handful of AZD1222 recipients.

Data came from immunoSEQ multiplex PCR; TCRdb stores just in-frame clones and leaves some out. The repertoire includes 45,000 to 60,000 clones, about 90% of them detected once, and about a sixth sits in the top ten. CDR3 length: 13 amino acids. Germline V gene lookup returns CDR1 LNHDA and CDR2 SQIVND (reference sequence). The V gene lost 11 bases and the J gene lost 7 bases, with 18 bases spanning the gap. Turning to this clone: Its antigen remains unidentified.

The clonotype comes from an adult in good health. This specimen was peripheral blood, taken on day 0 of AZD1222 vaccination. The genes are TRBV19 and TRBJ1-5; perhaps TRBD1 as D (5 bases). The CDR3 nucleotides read TGTGCCGCCGGGGGAAAGAGATCACAGCCCCAGCATTTT. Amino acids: CAAGGKRSQPQHF. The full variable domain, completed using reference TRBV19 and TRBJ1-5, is DGGITQSPKYLFRKEGQNVTLSCEQNLNHDAMYWYRQDPGQGLRLIYYSQIVNDFQKGDIAEGYSVSREKKESFPLTVTSAQKNPTAFYLCAAGGKRSQPQHFGDGTRLSIL.